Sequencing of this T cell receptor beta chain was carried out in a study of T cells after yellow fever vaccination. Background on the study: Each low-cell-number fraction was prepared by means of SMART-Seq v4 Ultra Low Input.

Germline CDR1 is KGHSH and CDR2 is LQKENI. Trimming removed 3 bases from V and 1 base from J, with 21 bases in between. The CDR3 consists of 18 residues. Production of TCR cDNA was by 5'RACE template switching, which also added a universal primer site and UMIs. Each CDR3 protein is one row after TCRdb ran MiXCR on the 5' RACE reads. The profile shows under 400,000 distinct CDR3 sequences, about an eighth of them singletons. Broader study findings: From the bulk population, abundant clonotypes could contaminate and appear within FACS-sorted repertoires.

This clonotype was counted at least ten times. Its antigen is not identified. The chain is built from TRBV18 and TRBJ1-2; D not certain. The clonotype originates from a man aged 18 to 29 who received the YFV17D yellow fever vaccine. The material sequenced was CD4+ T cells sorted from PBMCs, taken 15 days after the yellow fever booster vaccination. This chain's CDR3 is CASSPIPMGFAVNYGYTF. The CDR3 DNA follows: TGTGCCAGCTCACCGATACCCATGGGATTTGCGGTTAACTATGGCTACACCTTC.